This T cell receptor beta chain was identified in a study of identical twins (dated by TCRdb to about 2016). For context, the study as a whole: TCR alpha and beta repertoires from monozygotic twins, unrelated adults of various ages and cord blood were deep-sequenced to test whether fetal clonotypes persist. To rule out contamination, replicate twin experiments were performed at different times with different library preparation protocols. Study-level results and caveats: Fewer insertions were carried by abundant cord blood beta clonotypes; a weaker similar trend was observed in young adult naive repertoires, while no such trend was observed in memory repertoires. Zero-insertion analyses could be partly confounded by invariant T cells such as MAIT and iNKT, although diverse VJ usage argued against such confounding for most clonotypes. Because the same donors could not be followed over many years, the conclusions relied on cross-sectional statistical analysis. Excess twin sharing in beta out-of-frame sequences was weaker because fewer shared sequences lowered the signal-to-noise ratio. Compared with coincidental sharing between unrelated individuals, an excess of low generation-probability sequences was observed among out-of-frame TCR alpha sequences shared between twins. In monozygotic twins, recombination models systematically underestimated out-of-frame TCR alpha sharing, but the models matched the sharing seen between unrelated individuals.

Trimming removed 4 bases from V and 6 bases from J; the gene matches leave 5 bases unexplained. The CDR3 covers 14 residues, taking in both the cysteine and the phenylalanine. Just CDR3 DNA is preserved here, 42 bases in frame from base 1. Per the germline V gene (reference sequence), LNHNV is the CDR1 and YYDKDF is the CDR2. With regard to this clonotype: Its antigen target is currently unknown. There are no base qualities to consult, and no much larger clone falls within one base.

Only healthy Caucasian donors were included. The researchers also sequenced three unrelated adults who were not twins: a male aged 18 to 30, a male aged 50 to 59, and a female aged 50 to 59. Using Miltenyi CD45RO+ enrichment and human naive T-cell isolation kits, memory (CD45RO+) and naive T cells were isolated from PBMC. The library came from 5' RACE. Instrument used: Illumina HiSeq 2000. Template switching introduced a universal primer binding site; the final cDNA contained a unique molecular identifier, enabling accurate counting of TCR cDNA molecules. Specific primers in the conserved constant-segment region were used to synthesize first-strand cDNA for the TCR alpha and beta chains. To control for contamination, every cDNA library was double barcoded, receiving both a SMART-Mk sample barcode and Illumina barcodes. TruSeq adapter sequences along with Illumina sample barcodes were introduced in two successive PCR steps. The Illumina HiSeq platform was used with custom primers to sequence TCR alpha and beta cDNA libraries. The published analysis was carried out like this. Unique molecular identifiers were extracted from raw reads with MiGEC, and CDR3 positions were determined with MiXCR. Recombination models were inferred per individual with the repgenHMM and IGoR tools using an EM algorithm. The analysis of shared clonotypes was done with the tcR package in R, with sharing normalized by the product of cloneset sizes. Out-of-frame nonproductive sequences were analyzed to study raw recombination free of thymic and clonal selection effects. The public reads were reanalyzed by TCRdb: fastp trimming at Q25, MiXCR alignment, in-frame beta chains only. CDR3 protein sequences are deduplicated, and each keeps its most common genes and DNA. The V and J calls, along with clone size, are taken from TCRdb and not from the paper's own processing. Across this sample there are a few hundred thousand distinct CDR3 sequences, with about a fifth seen only once. The top ten constitute roughly an eighth of the sample.

This clonotype was obtained from a man in his fifties or sixties in good health. Material: naive T cells sorted from blood. This sample's cell subset or site label indicates: cells isolated with a human naive T-cell isolation kit. The rearranged chain carries TRBV15 and TRBJ1-5; the junction holds 8 bases that match TRBD1. The CDR3 protein: CATSKGQGGQPQHF. The nucleotides read TGTGCCACCAGCAAAGGACAGGGTGGTCAGCCCCAGCATTTT. The entire variable domain, with the stretches around the CDR3 drawn from the reference TRBV15 and TRBJ1-5 proteins, is DAMVIQNPRYQVTQFGKPVTLSCSQTLNHNVMYWYQQKSSQAPKLLFHYYDKDFNNEADTPDNFQSRRPNTSFCFLDIRSPGLGDTAMYLCATSKGQGGQPQHFGDGTRLSIL.